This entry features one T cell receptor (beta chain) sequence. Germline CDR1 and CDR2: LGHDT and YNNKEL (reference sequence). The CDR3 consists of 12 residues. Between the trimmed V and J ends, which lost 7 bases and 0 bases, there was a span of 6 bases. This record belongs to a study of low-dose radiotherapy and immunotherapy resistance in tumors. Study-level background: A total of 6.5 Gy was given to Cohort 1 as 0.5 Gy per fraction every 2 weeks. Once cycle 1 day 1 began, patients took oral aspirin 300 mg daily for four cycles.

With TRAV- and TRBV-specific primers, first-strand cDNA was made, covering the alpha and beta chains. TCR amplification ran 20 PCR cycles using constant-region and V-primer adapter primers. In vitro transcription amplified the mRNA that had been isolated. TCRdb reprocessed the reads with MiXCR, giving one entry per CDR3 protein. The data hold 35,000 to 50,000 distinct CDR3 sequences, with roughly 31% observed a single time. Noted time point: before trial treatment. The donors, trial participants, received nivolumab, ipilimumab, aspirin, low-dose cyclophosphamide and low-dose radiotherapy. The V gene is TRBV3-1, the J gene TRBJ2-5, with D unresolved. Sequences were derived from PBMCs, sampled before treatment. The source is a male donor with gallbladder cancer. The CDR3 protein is CASTMYQETQYF. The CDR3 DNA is TGTGCCAGCACCATGTACCAAGAGACCCAGTACTTC.